The T cell receptor (beta chain) under discussion was sequenced for a study of CD8 T cells in Susac syndrome. An input of 0.5 to 1 ug of RNA was subjected to reverse transcription using random hexamers. The CDR3 of TCR beta was amplified by immunoSEQ multiplex PCR across 54 Vbeta and 13 Jbeta. Each CDR3 protein is one row after TCRdb ran MiXCR on the immunoSEQ multiplex PCR reads. The profile covers some 260,000 distinct CDR3 sequences, with 80% to 90% appearing a single time and over 0.1% taken by the ten largest. Deletions cut 0 bases from V and 2 bases from J, with 14 bases between. The CDR3 consists of 16 residues. Germline V gene data show CDR1 as MNHEY and CDR2 as SMNVEV (reference sequence).

The clonotype was recovered from a human donor with multiple sclerosis. The sequenced material came from CD8+ T cells from PBMCs. The chain has TRBV27 and TRBJ2-7; unclear D gene. DNA of the CDR3: TGTGCCAGCAGTTTATCGGTCGCCCGGCTTACCTACGAGCAGTACTTC. This translates into CASSLSVARLTYEQYF.